One T cell receptor beta chain is described in this entry. Its cognate antigen has yet to be identified. Base quality data are lacking; no much larger clone is found one base away. The treatment or condition label corresponds to: about 20 received Ad26.COV2.S at low or high dose, single or two shots; a few received placebo; per-sample allocation not given. Repertoires of vaccine and placebo recipients were sequenced from samples taken on day 63 after the first injection. In Cohort 1b, about two dozen adults aged 18-55 years were enrolled at a single site in Boston, USA, between 29 July and 7 August 2020. As a vaccine, Ad26.COV2.S was a replication-incompetent adenovirus type 26 vector that expressed a prefusion-stabilized SARS-CoV-2 spike protein derived from the original Wuhan strain. These data originate in a study of Ad26.COV2.S vaccination and SARS-CoV-2 variants (dated by TCRdb to the early 2020s). For context, the study as a whole: Vaccine-arm donors came from COV1001, a multicentre, randomized, double-blind, placebo-controlled phase I-IIa trial of Ad26.COV2.S in healthy adults. Trial participants were randomized into five groups of five, in which low-dose or high-dose Ad26.COV2.S was given once or twice, or placebo was given on both occasions. Ad26.COV2.S was given intramuscularly at 5x10^10 or 1x10^11 viral particles, as a single shot or as two shots 56 days apart. The TCR-sequenced set comprised about 32 samples: some 20 Ad26.COV2.S vaccine recipients, 5 placebo recipients and 8 SARS-CoV-2 convalescent individuals. TCRbeta repertoire sequencing was used to assess the specificity and breadth of SARS-CoV-2-reactive T cell receptors after Ad26.COV2.S vaccination. Investigators remained blinded to trial group allocation during experiments and outcome assessment. Overall study outcomes, separate from this receptor: The authors noted that total T cell responses may have been underestimated by the TCR breadth and depth analyses. The study lacked the statistical power to compare responses across vaccine doses or regimens. Vaccine and placebo recipients had comparable non-spike TCR breadth, which fits with the vaccine containing only spike. Compared with placebo recipients, Ad26.COV2.S recipients showed higher spike-specific TCR breadth (P = 0.0014). After vaccination, spike-specific CD8+ and CD4+ T cell responses were reported to show substantial breadth.

TCRbeta CDR3 regions were sequenced with the immunoSEQ Assay. After extraction, genomic DNA underwent amplification by bias-controlled multiplex PCR, followed by high-throughput sequencing. Turning to the authors' computational methods: Collapsing and filtering of sequences were performed to quantify the absolute abundance of each unique TCRbeta CDR3 region. T cell fraction was estimated by normalizing TCRbeta template counts to usable DNA, which was measured by amplifying reference genes present in all nucleated cells. Repertoire TCRs were annotated as SARS-CoV-2-specific by exact matching of V gene, CDR3 amino acid sequence and J gene to a known reactive TCR set. The reference SARS-CoV-2 TCR set was derived from MIRA and filtered for enrichment in COVID-19-positive ImmuneCODE repertoires, a step that removed public or cross-reactive TCRs. Drawing on the MIRA antigens, annotated TCRs were analysed further at the level of specific ORF or position within ORF. Breadth was defined as annotated unique rearrangements over total unique productive rearrangements; depth was the summed frequency of those rearrangements. Two-sided Wilcoxon rank-sum tests were used to compare TCR breadth between groups. TCRdb holds this immuneACCESS table with in-frame rearrangements only. Some clones are missing; in checked studies, unresolved V genes explain under half, and the rest has no known cause. D and trimming were read from the DNA, whereas the V and J calls and clone size are those reported in that table. The sample contains hundreds of thousands of clones, over 75% of them found a single time. Clones ranked in the top ten supply 2.5% to 3.5% of the sample.

The trim is 5 bases for V and 8 bases for J, with a gap of 13 bases between the germline ends. The germline V gene specifies SGHNT as CDR1 and YENEEA as CDR2. Its CDR3 holds 13 amino acids, cysteine through phenylalanine. Left in the record is the CDR3 DNA by itself, 39 bases read in frame from the first base. This clonotype was sampled from a person aged 18 to 59 who received the Ad26.COV2.S COVID-19 vaccine or a placebo. The starting material was peripheral blood, obtained in a trial of Ad26.COV2.S vaccine versus placebo. Recombination connected TRBV11-3 to TRBJ2-1; possibly the D gene is TRBD1, per 5 matching bases. The DNA is as follows: TGTGCCAGCAGCAGAGGCAGGGCCGATGAGCAGTTCTTC. This codes for CASSRGRADEQFF.